This is a list of T cell receptor beta chains from one sample in a study of T cell responses to AZD1222 COVID-19 vaccine. Repertoires were generated with immunoSEQ multiplex PCR, while TCRdb's copy carries only in-frame clones and drops some. The sample holds 150,000 or so clones, 90% to 95% seen once. The material was peripheral blood, obtained on day 0 of AZD1222 vaccination. These receptors originate from an adult in good health. CDR3s include the opening cysteine and the closing phenylalanine or tryptophan. A D gene is named only where the DNA matches it firmly. Only some rows state a clone size, as once, few, many or a class for expanded clones.

- | TRBD1 | TRBJ2-1 | TRBV30 | TGTGCCTGGGACAGGGGAAGTAAGGATGAGCAGTTCTTC | CAWDRGSKDEQFF
- | TRBD2 | TRBJ2-1 | TRBV9 | TGTGCCAGCAGCGGTAGCGGGACTATCTACAATGAGCAGTTCTTC | CASSGSGTIYNEQFF
- | TRBD2 | TRBJ2-1 | TRBV5-1 | TGCGCCAGCAGCTTGGTCGGTAGCGGGAGATACAATGAGCAGTTCTTC | CASSLVGSGRYNEQFF
- | - | TRBJ2-7 | TRBV4-1 | TGCGCCAGCAGCCGAATAGGGGGGGAGGGAGGTTTCGAGCAGTACTTC | CASSRIGGEGGFEQYF
- | - | TRBJ2-7 | TRBV18 | TGTGCCAGCTCACCACCGGGAGGACCCTACGAGCAGTACTTC | CASSPPGGPYEQYF
- | TRBD1 | TRBJ2-1 | TRBV25-1 | TGTGCCAGCAGTTCCCTGGGGACAGGGTGGACGGCAAATGAGCAGTTCTTC | CASSSLGTGWTANEQFF
- | TRBD1 | TRBJ1-2 | TRBV19 | TGTGCCAGTAGCAAACCGGGACAGGGGGCTTATGGCTACACCTTC | CASSKPGQGAYGYTF
- | - | TRBJ2-1 | TRBV27 | TGTGCCAGCAGTCGGACAAACAATGAGCAGTTCTTC | CASSRTNNEQFF
- | - | TRBJ2-5 | TRBV7-8 | TGTGCCAGCAGCTTATTTCCTAGCGAAGAGACCCAGTACTTC | CASSLFPSEETQYF
- | - | TRBJ2-2 | TRBV19 | TGTGCCAGTAGTATTGGGCAGGGGACCGGGGAGCTGTTTTTT | CASSIGQGTGELFF
- | - | TRBJ1-1 | TRBV24-1 | TGTGCCACCAGTGATTCGAATCTGAACACTGAAGCTTTCTTT | CATSDSNLNTEAFF
- | TRBD1 | TRBJ2-7 | TRBV5-6 | TGTGCCAGCAGCCCTCCCGGACAGGGGGCCCACGAGCAGTACTTC | CASSPPGQGAHEQYF
- | TRBD1 | TRBJ2-7 | TRBV27 | TGTGCCAGCAGTTTCAGGACAGGGGAGTCCTACGAGCAGTACTTC | CASSFRTGESYEQYF
- | TRBD1 | TRBJ1-6 | TRBV5-8 | TGTGCCAGCAGCTTGGGAGGACAGGGATCGTCACCCCTCCACTTT | CASSLGGQGSSPLHF
- | - | TRBJ2-5 | TRBV19 | TGTGCCAGTAGTTTGTGGCCGGGGGAGACCCAGTACTTC | CASSLWPGETQYF
- | - | TRBJ1-2 | TRBV9 | TGTGCCAGCAGCGTAGGTACCACTAACTATGGCTACACCTTC | CASSVGTTNYGYTF
- | TRBD2 | TRBJ2-7 | TRBV28 | TGTGCCAGCAGTTCATGGGGGGGTTACGAGCAGTACTTC | CASSSWGGYEQYF
- | TRBD1 | TRBJ1-5 | TRBV4-1 | TGCGCCAGCAGCCAAGATGTCGACAGGGCCCTTAGAGGGGATCAGCCCCAGCATTTT | CASSQDVDRALRGDQPQHF
- | TRBD2 | TRBJ2-5 | TRBV5-1 | TGCGCCAGCAGCGGGTATAGCGGGAGGCAAGAGACCCAGTACTTC | CASSGYSGRQETQYF
- | - | TRBJ1-1 | TRBV28 | TGTGCCAGCAGTTTAACGCGAAACACTGAAGCTTTCTTT | CASSLTRNTEAFF
- | - | TRBJ2-5 | TRBV29-1 | TGCAGCTTTTACGGGGTTCAAGAGACCCAGTACTTC | CSFYGVQETQYF
- | TRBD1 | TRBJ1-4 | TRBV18 | TGTGCCAGCTCACCAAGAGGACAGGGTGAAAAACTGTTTTTT | CASSPRGQGEKLFF
- | TRBD1 | TRBJ2-7 | TRBV28 | TGTGCCAGCAGCACGGGACAGGGGGCGTTTTACGAGCAGTACTTC | CASSTGQGAFYEQYF
- | TRBD1 | TRBJ1-1 | TRBV18 | TGTGCCAGCTCACTCGACAGGGGGAACACTGAAGCTTTCTTT | CASSLDRGNTEAFF
- | - | TRBJ1-2 | TRBV24-1 | TGTGCCACCAGTGATTCGACCGCTTATACAGCTAACTATGGCTACACCTTC | CATSDSTAYTANYGYTF
- | - | TRBJ1-1 | TRBV11-2 | TGTGCCAGCAGCCCGCTCAGAGACACTGAAGCTTTCTTT | CASSPLRDTEAFF
- | - | TRBJ1-1 | TRBV6-5 | TGTGCCAGCAGTTCGATTAACACTGAAGCTTTCTTT | CASSSINTEAFF
- | - | TRBJ1-1 | TRBV21-1 | TGTGCCAGCAGCAAAGCGCTGAGGATCCCGAACACTGAAGCTTTCTTT | CASSKALRIPNTEAFF
- | - | TRBJ1-2 | TRBV6-1 | TGTGCCAGCAGTGAACGGGCAGGGTATGGCTACACCTTC | CASSERAGYGYTF
- | - | TRBJ2-7 | TRBV10-3 | TGTGCCATCAGTGAGGAGGCGGTCGGGGAGTACTTC | CAISEEAVGEYF
- | TRBD1 | TRBJ2-3 | TRBV30 | TGTGCCTGGAGTAACAGGGGGACAGATACGCAGTATTTT | CAWSNRGTDTQYF
once | - | TRBJ2-7 | TRBV10-3 | TGTGCCATCAGTTACGAAGGGCCTAGCTCCTACGAGCAGTACTTC | CAISYEGPSSYEQYF
- | - | TRBJ2-7 | TRBV13 | TGTGCCAGCAGCTTACCGGAACAACAGTCCGAGCAGTACTTC | CASSLPEQQSEQYF
- | - | TRBJ2-7 | TRBV7-9 | TGTGCCAGCAGCTTGGAGAACGAGCAGTACTTC | CASSLENEQYF
- | - | TRBJ2-7 | TRBV5-1 | TGCGCCAGCAGCTTGGCGAACGAGCAGTACTTC | CASSLANEQYF
- | TRBD2 | TRBJ2-7 | TRBV7-2 | TGTGCCAGCAGCGAGACTAGCGGGAGATGGTATGAGCAGTACTTC | CASSETSGRWYEQYF
- | TRBD1 | TRBJ1-2 | TRBV30 | TGTGCCTGGAGTTTCAGACAGGGGGCGGGAGGCTACACCTTC | CAWSFRQGAGGYTF
- | TRBD2 | TRBJ2-3 | TRBV7-6 | TGTGCCAGCAGCTTAGCCTATCCGGGAGGGGGTGCAGATACGCAGTATTTT | CASSLAYPGGGADTQYF
- | TRBD2 | TRBJ2-2 | TRBV3-1/TRBV3-2 | TGTGCCAGCAGCCAAGATGGGGGGAGGGCTGACACCGGGGAGCTGTTTTTT | CASSQDGGRADTGELFF
once | TRBD2 | TRBJ2-1 | TRBV5-1 | TGCGCCACCGGACCCTCTAGCGGGGGCCTCGGGGAGCAGTTCTTC | CATGPSSGGLGEQFF
- | TRBD2 | TRBJ2-1 | TRBV19 | TGTGCCAGTAGTGCTGTGTTCGGACTAGCGGGAGAGATCAATAATGAGCAGTTCTTC | CASSAVFGLAGEINNEQFF
- | - | TRBJ1-1 | TRBV9 | TGTGCCAGCAGCGTAGCTACTAGGGCGGGGAACACTGAAGCTTTCTTT | CASSVATRAGNTEAFF
- | - | TRBJ1-6 | TRBV5-1 | TGCGCCAGCAGCTTGGACAGGTTGAGCTCACCCCTCCACTTT | CASSLDRLSSPLHF
- | TRBD2 | TRBJ2-1 | TRBV28 | TGTGCCAGCAGCGAGGCTAGCGGGAATTACAATGAGCAGTTCTTC | CASSEASGNYNEQFF
- | - | TRBJ1-1 | TRBV5-6 | TGTGCCAGCAGCTTTTTTCAGGGCGCGGGTGGGACTGAAGCTTTCTTT | CASSFFQGAGGTEAFF
few | - | TRBJ2-2 | TRBV30 | TGTGCCTGGACGGGCGCAGGGATCACCGGGGAGCTGTTTTTT | CAWTGAGITGELFF
- | - | TRBJ2-1 | TRBV9 | TGTGCCAGCAGCGTAGATAGCGGCTCCTACAATGAGCAGTTCTTC | CASSVDSGSYNEQFF
- | - | TRBJ2-5 | TRBV6-5 | TGTGCCAGCAGTTACGTCACAGGGCAACGAGAGACCCAGTACTTC | CASSYVTGQRETQYF
- | TRBD1 | TRBJ1-2 | TRBV5-6 | TGTGCCAGCAGCTTGGGGGACAGGCGAACCCGGTGGGGCTACACCTTC | CASSLGDRRTRWGYTF
- | TRBD1 | TRBJ2-7 | TRBV6-5 | TGTGCCAGCAGTCCCCGACAGGGCGCCTACGAGCAGTACTTC | CASSPRQGAYEQYF
- | - | TRBJ1-1 | TRBV6-5 | TGTGCCAGCAGTTACGATATGAACACTGAAGCTTTCTTT | CASSYDMNTEAFF